This T cell receptor beta chain derives from a study of shared clonotypes between healthy human individuals. Across the study: Donors had three CD4 naive, three CD4 memory, two CD8 naive and one CD8 memory plate apiece.

V was clipped by 3 bases and J by 0 bases, with 7 bases between them. Germline V gene data show CDR1 as GTSNPN and CDR2 as SVGIG (reference sequence). CDR3 length: 13 amino acids. Study observations and caveats: In this cohort, only blood was sampled, and tissue repertoires likely differ.

The protocol was immunoSEQ multiplex PCR, while the TCRdb copy is restricted to in-frame clones and leaves out a portion. Of 2.5 million or so clones in the sample, just over 90% were seen once. Details on this clone: Its specificity is unknown. The identical CDR3 is also encoded by other nucleotide sequences in the sample.

The receptor comes from a man between 18 and 29 years old in good health. The chain couples TRBV30 to TRBJ2-3; D may match TRBD1 or TRBD2 (5 bases each). The source material was naive CD4+ T cells sorted from blood. As for subset: CD45RA+ positively selected. The CDR3 loop reads CAWRGDSTDTQYF. DNA of the CDR3: TGTGCCTGGAGGGGGGACAGCACAGATACGCAGTATTTT.